Below, 14 T cell receptor beta chains from the same sample are listed, as sequenced in a study of T-cell memory formation after mild COVID-19. TCRdb re-derived calls from the 5' RACE reads in MiXCR, one entry per CDR3 protein. The data contain about 350,000 distinct CDR3 sequences, approximately 15% of them seen just once; the ten biggest clones take up about a fifth. The sample was PBMCs or a T cell subset sorted from them (not recorded which). These receptors were obtained from a man between 18 and 29 years old who had mild COVID-19 (a few samples of this study predate the infection). Cell type and time point are not known.

This clonotype was detected only a few times. The rearrangement uses TRBV20-1 and TRBJ1-1; possible D gene TRBD1, 6 bases. Trimming took 3 bases from V and 6 from J, leaving 14 bases between them. CDR1 and CDR2 from the germline V gene are DFQATT and SNEGSKA (reference sequence). The CDR3 length is 13 residues. Here the CDR3 DNA reads TGCAGTGCTAGCGGGAGAGGGGGGTCTGAAGCTTTCTTT. Residues: CSASGRGGSEAFF.

The chain has TRBV15 and TRBJ2-7, with 8 nucleotides matching TRBD1. J was trimmed by 5 bases and V by 2 bases; bases with no gene match: 8. The CDR3 loop spans 15 amino acids. Germline V lookup: CDR1 LNHNV, CDR2 YYDKDF (reference sequence). DNA of the CDR3: TGTGCCACCAGCAGACAGGGGGCGGTGATCGACGAGCAGTACTTC. This codes for CATSRQGAVIDEQYF.

This clonotype showed up just a few times. V and J are TRBV4-3 and TRBJ2-6; D possibly matches TRBD1 or TRBD2 (5 bases each). V lost 2 bases and J lost 1, with 9 bases in between. This CDR3 is 16 amino acids long. CDR1 and CDR2 from the germline V gene are LGHNA and YSLEER. This chain's CDR3 is CASSQFGGSGANVLTF. DNA of the CDR3: TGCGCCAGCAGCCAATTTGGGGGTTCTGGGGCCAACGTCCTGACTTTC.

This clonotype was seen a handful of times. This chain links TRBV7-3 with TRBJ2-6; maybe TRBD2 (6 bases). Germline CDR1 is SGHTA and CDR2 is FQGTGA. Trimming pared 5 bases from V and 0 bases from J, leaving 11 bases between. This CDR3 has 16 amino acids. The CDR3 DNA sequence: TGTGCCAGCAGCAACTACGGGGGCTCTGGGGCCAACGTCCTGACTTTC. Protein product: CASSNYGGSGANVLTF.

In its sample, this clonotype was seen a few times. CDR3 in amino acids: CASSTERATGELFF. Written as DNA, the CDR3 is TGCGCCAGCAGCACGGAAAGGGCCACCGGGGAGCTGTTTTTT. The chain recombines TRBV5-1 with TRBJ2-2; D uncertain. Looked up from germline, CDR1 is SGHRS and CDR2 is YFSETQ. The CDR3 has 14 amino acids. Deletions cut 4 bases from V and 4 bases from J, with 11 bases between.

This clonotype was observed a handful of times. The chain recombines TRBV30 with TRBJ2-1; the match to TRBD2 covers 11 bases. The germline V gene has CDR1 GTSNPN and CDR2 SVGIG (reference sequence). This CDR3 is built from 13 residues. Unmatched junction bases numbered 1, after V lost 6 bases and J lost 3 bases. This chain's CDR3 is CACSGGVYNEQFF. In nucleotides, the CDR3 is TGTGCCTGTAGCGGGGGGGTCTACAATGAGCAGTTCTTC.

This clonotype was detected only a few times. The chain employs TRBV6-2 or TRBV6-3 and TRBJ2-1; D unclear. CDR1 and CDR2 from the germline V gene are MNHEY and SVGEGT. The ends were cut back, 4 bases at V and 0 bases at J, with 10 bases in the middle. This CDR3 has 15 residues. DNA of the CDR3: TGTGCCAGCAGTTGGAACGGGCCCTCCTACAATGAGCAGTTCTTC. The encoded protein is CASSWNGPSYNEQFF.

The sample holds a few counts of this clonotype. The rearrangement joins TRBV24-1 to TRBJ1-2; D is perhaps TRBD1 (5 bases). The V end lost 3 bases, the J end lost 7 bases, and 17 bases lay between the germline ends. The CDR3 is 15 amino acids. The germline V gene has CDR1 KGHDR and CDR2 SFDVKD. CDR3 sequence: CATSDPHGGGVGYTF. The CDR3 DNA sequence: TGTGCCACCAGTGATCCCCACGGCGGGGGGGTTGGCTACACCTTC.

This clonotype was found a few times. V is TRBV5-1 and J is TRBJ1-2; D may be TRBD1 (6 bases). The CDR3 extends over 13 amino acids. In germline, CDR1 is SGHRS, CDR2 YFSETQ. Between the trimmed V and J ends, which lost 4 bases and 4 bases, there was a span of 11 bases. Written as DNA, the CDR3 is TGCGCCAGCAGCACGGACAGTGTCTATGGCTACACCTTC. Its translation: CASSTDSVYGYTF. The whole variable domain, filled in from reference TRBV5-1 and TRBJ1-2, reads KAGVTQTPRYLIKTRGQQVTLSCSPISGHRSVSWYQQTPGQGLQFLFEYFSETQRNKGNFPGRFSGRQFSNSRSEMNVSTLELGDSALYLCASSTDSVYGYTFGSGTRLTVV.

This clonotype was counted between two and nine times. The chain has TRBV12-3 or TRBV12-4 and TRBJ2-5; 8 positions agree with TRBD2. This CDR3 has 16 amino acids. V shed 5 bases, J shed 2 bases, and the junction held 10 bases outside the gene matches. In DNA, the CDR3 is TGTGCCAGCAGTCTTGGCAGCGGGGGAACTCAAGAGACCCAGTACTTC. Protein: CASSLGSGGTQETQYF.

The CDR3 nucleotides read TGTGCCAGCGCAAAAAGGGACAGGGGTCAGCCCCAGCATTTT. Translation gives CASAKRDRGQPQHF. This chain joins TRBV6-5 and TRBJ1-5; 10 nucleotides line up with TRBD1. Germline CDR1 MNHEY, CDR2 SVGAGI. This CDR3 has 14 amino acids. The V and J ends lost 8 bases and 6 bases, in that order; junction bases with no gene match: 7.

This clonotype has more than one count but fewer than ten. V is TRBV4-2 and J is TRBJ1-2, with 7 bases identical to TRBD1. Germline trimming cut 0 bases from V and 5 bases from J; bases unmatched to any gene: 12. The CDR3 has 17 amino acids. The germline V gene encodes CDR1 LGHNA and CDR2 YNFKEQ. Here the CDR3 DNA reads TGTGCCAGCAGCCAAGAATCAAGCTCGGGACAGCTATATGGCTACACCTTC. It codes for CASSQESSSGQLYGYTF.

In its sample, this clonotype was seen many times. V gene TRBV10-3 combines with J gene TRBJ2-7, with 10 positions matching TRBD2. Per the germline V gene, CDR1 is ENHRY and CDR2 is SYGVKD. The CDR3 runs to 17 residues. Unmatched junction bases numbered 5, after V lost 0 bases and J lost 0 bases. CDR3: CAISESLAGDHSYEQYF. The CDR3 DNA reads TGTGCCATCAGTGAGTCGCTAGCGGGGGACCACTCCTACGAGCAGTACTTC.

V gene TRBV28 combines with J gene TRBJ1-2; 10 bases match TRBD1. This CDR3 spans 15 amino acids. Germline assignment: CDR1 MDHEN and CDR2 SYDVKM. V was clipped by 4 bases and J by 3 bases; unmatched bases: 5. This chain's CDR3 is CASSSAGTGDYGYTF. DNA of the CDR3: TGTGCCAGCAGTTCCGCCGGGACAGGGGACTATGGCTACACCTTC.